One sample yielded the 30 T cell receptor beta chains listed below, sequenced in a study of T cell clonality in common variable immunodeficiency. Using immunoSEQ multiplex PCR, the repertoire was profiled, and TCRdb retains in-frame clones only, with some absent. Altogether 75,000 to 85,000 clones were found in the sample, and no singletons occur. The sample consisted of peripheral blood mononuclear cells. All receptors derive from a person aged 18 to 70 in good health.

This clone has a count of ten or more. The read is 3 residues too short to cover the CDR3 end, so that end is filled in from the germline J gene. V gene TRBV6-2 or TRBV6-3 combines with J gene TRBJ2-3; D is unresolved. Germline V gives CDR1 MNHEY, CDR2 SVGEGT. V dropped 6 bases and J dropped 4 bases, with 14 bases sitting between them. This CDR3 is 14 amino acids long. The chain's CDR3 is CASSNTNYADTQYF. The covered CDR3 bases are TGTGCCAGCAGCAATACTAACTACGCAGATACG.

This clone came up many times. The read ends 3 residues early relative to the CDR3; the germline J gene fills the gap. The rearrangement joins TRBV20-1 to TRBJ2-1; 8 bases are shared with TRBD2. This CDR3 spans 15 amino acids. V gave up 1 base and J gave up 4 bases; unmatched junction bases: 6. Germline V gives CDR1 DFQATT, CDR2 SNEGSKA (reference sequence). CDR3: CSARVAGRSYNEQFF. The sequenced part of the CDR3 DNA is TGCAGTGCTAGAGTAGCGGGAAGGAGTTACAATGAG.

Ten or more counts support this clone. CDR3 region: CASSITSRGQVDTQYF. CDR3 DNA, as far as it was read: TGTGCCAGTAGTATTACTAGTCGGGGTCAGGTAGATACG. This rearrangement joins TRBV19 to TRBJ2-3; TRBD2 might be the D (5 bases). Sequencing ends 3 residues short of the CDR3 end; the germline J gene provides the rest. In germline, CDR1 is LNHDA, CDR2 SQIVND (reference sequence). Between the trimmed V and J ends, which lost 3 bases and 5 bases, there was a span of 18 bases. The CDR3 loop spans 16 amino acids.

Ten or more counts support this clone. Coverage ceases 3 residues before the CDR3 finishes, and the germline J gene fills in the end. The rearrangement links TRBV10-1 to TRBJ2-3, with 13 positions matching TRBD2. CDR3 size: 18 residues. V shed 4 bases, J shed 4 bases, and the junction held 11 bases outside the gene matches. Per the germline V gene, CDR1 is WNHNN and CDR2 is SYGVQD (reference sequence). CDR3 sequence: CASSVARTSGSLADTQYF. Partial CDR3 DNA: TGCGCCAGCAGTGTTGCCCGGACTAGCGGGAGTCTCGCAGATACG.

In this sample, this clone turned up many times. The read comes to an end 3 residues before the CDR3 does, leaving the germline J gene to fill in the end. The V call is TRBV5-4, the J call TRBJ2-5; D is tentatively TRBD1 or TRBD2 (5 bases each). The CDR3 spans 15 residues. CDR1 is SGHNT and CDR2 is YYREEE in the germline V gene (reference sequence). Trimming left V 7 bases short and J 5 bases short, with 21 bases between. The CDR3 bases that were read are TGTGCCAGCGCACCCCAGGGAGATCTGTCGGAGACC. Protein: CASAPQGDLSET. The CDR3 in its entirety is CASAPQGDLSETQYF. Supplemented by reference TRBV5-4 and TRBJ2-5, the full variable domain reads ETGVTQSPTHLIKTRGQQVTLRCSSQSGHNTVSWYQQALGQGPQFIFQYYREEENGRGNFPPRFSGLQFPNYSSELNVNALELDDSALYLCASAPQGDLSETQYFGPGTRLLVL.

This clone was seen repeatedly, ten times or more. The CDR3 is cut off 3 residues early in the read; its end comes from the germline J gene. The chain couples TRBV20-1 to TRBJ1-1; D may be TRBD1 (5 bases). Germline V gene data show CDR1 as DFQATT and CDR2 as SNEGSKA (reference sequence). This CDR3 spans 12 amino acids. The part of the CDR3 DNA that was read is TGCAGTGGGCAACTGGCGGGGGGGAAA. Amino acid sequence: CSGQLAGGK. The full CDR3 is CSGQLAGGKAFF.

The sample holds many counts of this clone. The DNA ends 3 residues before the CDR3 does, and the rest of the CDR3 is filled in from the germline J gene. The V call is TRBV7-2, the J call TRBJ2-7, with TRBD1 matching 7 bases. The V gene's germline CDR1 is SGHTA and CDR2 FQGNSA. The length of the CDR3 is 13 residues. V lost 3 bases to trimming and J lost 6 bases; unmatched junction nucleotides: 5. The CDR3 sequence: CASSLEQGSEQYF. Partial CDR3 DNA: TGTGCCAGCAGCTTGGAACAGGGGAGCGAG.

This clone was detected ten times or more. The read terminates 3 residues before the CDR3 end, so the remaining end is supplied by the germline J gene. V usage is TRBV2 and J usage is TRBJ2-2, with a weak D call TRBD2 (5 bases). Germline-derived CDR1 and CDR2 are SNHLY and FYNNEI. This CDR3 contains 14 residues. V gave up 2 bases and J gave up 6 bases, with 10 bases separating them. The CDR3 spells CASSEFPRAGELFF. CDR3 DNA, as far as it was read: TGTGCCAGCAGTGAATTTCCGAGGGCCGGGGAG.

This clone was detected ten times or more. With the read ending 3 residues before the CDR3 end, the germline J gene is used to fill in that end. The chain carries TRBV6-2 or TRBV6-3 and TRBJ2-3, with 8 nucleotides matching TRBD2. J was trimmed by 2 bases and V by 3 bases; bases with no gene match: 4. Germline loops: CDR1 MNHEY, CDR2 SVGEGT. The CDR3 sequence is 15 residues long. The sequenced part of the CDR3 DNA is TGTGCCAGCAGTTATCCTAGCGGGTACACAGATACG. The encoded protein is CASSYPSGYTDT. The full CDR3 protein is CASSYPSGYTDTQYF.

This clone was found many times. From the germline J gene comes the end of the CDR3, since the read stops 3 residues before it. V usage is TRBV11-2 and J usage is TRBJ1-2; TRBD1 is a possible D gene (5 bases). The V end lost 5 bases, the J end lost 4 bases, and 14 bases lay between the germline ends. Germline loops: CDR1 SGHAT, CDR2 FQNNGV. The CDR3 spans 14 residues. CDR3 region: CASSMPGQAYGYTF. The sequenced part of the CDR3 DNA is TGTGCCAGCAGCATGCCCGGACAAGCCTATGGC.

In its sample, this clone was seen many times. The read ends 3 residues shy of where the CDR3 ends; the end is completed using the germline J gene. The same CDR3 arises from other DNA sequences in this sample as well. The rearrangement uses TRBV19 and TRBJ1-6; tentatively, D is TRBD1 (5 bases). V was clipped by 3 bases and J by 7 bases, with 10 bases between them. The CDR3 consists of 14 residues. Germline V gives CDR1 LNHDA, CDR2 SQIVND (reference sequence). CDR3 sequence: CASSIRQGNSPLHF. The CDR3 bases that were read are TGTGCCAGTAGTATCCGGCAGGGCAATTCACCC.

Many counts were recorded for this clone. With the read ending 3 residues before the CDR3 end, the germline J gene is used to fill in that end. Within the sample, other DNA sequences also encode this same CDR3. The rearrangement links TRBV20-1 to TRBJ1-6, with 8 bases matching TRBD1. The CDR3 is 12 amino acids. The V and J ends lost 6 bases and 8 bases, in that order; junction bases with no gene match: 3. Germline values: CDR1 DFQATT, CDR2 SNEGSKA (reference sequence). The chain's CDR3 is CSAGTGDSPLHF. The DNA read from the CDR3 is TGCAGTGCAGGGACAGGAGATTCACCC.

CDR3 DNA, as far as it was read: TGCAGTGCTAGAGAAGGTGCCAGGGGGTACGAG. This translates into CSAREGARGYE. From start to end, the CDR3 is CSAREGARGYEQYF. The chain combines TRBV20-1 with TRBJ2-7; 7 nucleotides match TRBD1. The read ends 3 residues before the CDR3 terminus; that terminus is restored from the germline J gene. V was pared by 0 bases and J by 4 bases, with 6 bases of the junction left unmatched. CDR3 size: 14 residues. The germline CDR1 and CDR2 sequences are DFQATT and SNEGSKA (reference sequence).

This clone was counted ten times or more. The DNA ends 3 residues before the CDR3 does, and the rest of the CDR3 is filled in from the germline J gene. The rearrangement joins TRBV19 to TRBJ1-5; unclear D gene. V was cut by 7 bases and J by 3 bases, with 10 bases left in between. The CDR3 has 13 residues. CDR1 and CDR2 from the germline V gene are LNHDA and SQIVND (reference sequence). CDR3 DNA (partial): TGTGCCAGTACGGAACAGATCAATCAGCCC. Its translation is CASTEQINQP. The whole CDR3 reads CASTEQINQPQHF.

This clone was detected ten times or more. The read is 3 residues too short to cover the CDR3 end, so that end is filled in from the germline J gene. The chain uses TRBV6-2 or TRBV6-3 and TRBJ2-4, with D perhaps matching TRBD2 (6 bases). The CDR3 loop spans 12 amino acids. The germline V gene encodes CDR1 MNHEY and CDR2 SVGEGT. CDR3 sequence reads: CASSYVAVGQYF. The sequenced part of the CDR3 DNA is TGTGCCAGCAGTTACGTAGCGGTCGGT.

This clone was observed many times. The sequence runs out 3 residues before the end of the CDR3; the remainder is reconstructed from the germline J gene. The chain employs TRBV20-1 and TRBJ2-1; D perhaps matches TRBD2 (6 bases). Between the trimmed V and J ends, which lost 3 bases and 3 bases, there was a span of 12 bases. This CDR3 has 14 amino acids. The germline V gene has CDR1 DFQATT and CDR2 SNEGSKA (reference sequence). The DNA read from the CDR3 is TGCAGTGCTAGCGGGCTAGCGTACTACAATGAG. This sequence encodes CSASGLAYYNE. The CDR3 as a whole reads CSASGLAYYNEQFF.

This clone was seen only a few times. This sample includes further DNA sequences coding for the same CDR3. The sequenced part of the CDR3 DNA is TGTGCCAGCACCACGGGAGGGTCCCGGGGGCAGCCC. Protein sequence: CASTTGGSRGQP. The entire CDR3 reads CASTTGGSRGQPQHF. The chain couples TRBV6-2 or TRBV6-3 to TRBJ1-5; D perhaps matches TRBD1 (5 bases). The read terminates 3 residues ahead of where the CDR3 ends, so the germline J gene completes it. CDR3 length equals 15 residues. Germline lookup yields CDR1 MNHEY and CDR2 SVGEGT. V shed 7 bases and J shed 7 bases, with 20 bases lying between them.

This clone was recorded a few times. The read comes to an end 3 residues before the CDR3 does, leaving the germline J gene to fill in the end. The V and J genes are TRBV18 and TRBJ2-2; TRBD2 agrees at 13 bases. Germline CDR1 is KGHSH and CDR2 is LQKENI. Trimming at V came to 6 bases and at J to 6 bases, leaving 7 bases not matched to a gene. The CDR3 runs to 16 residues. CDR3 DNA, as far as it was read: TGTGCCAGCTCCCCTCGGACTAGCGGGAGCCCCGGGGAG. Its protein is CASSPRTSGSPGE. The CDR3 in its entirety is CASSPRTSGSPGELFF.

A note on this clone: Read data end 3 residues before the CDR3 end; the end is taken from the germline J gene. The rearrangement links TRBV5-1 to TRBJ2-6; 8 bases are shared with TRBD2. The junction had 8 bases not matched to a gene; V was cut back by 6 bases and J by 0 bases. This CDR3 comprises 17 residues. The germline CDR1 and CDR2 sequences are SGHRS and YFSETQ. The CDR3 reads CASTLTSESSGANVLTF. The CDR3 bases that were read are TGCGCCAGCACCCTGACTAGCGAGAGCTCTGGGGCCAACGTC. The full variable domain, in which reference TRBV5-1 and TRBJ2-6 provide the parts outside the CDR3, is KAGVTQTPRYLIKTRGQQVTLSCSPISGHRSVSWYQQTPGQGLQFLFEYFSETQRNKGNFPGRFSGRQFSNSRSEMNVSTLELGDSALYLCASTLTSESSGANVLTFGAGSRLTVL.

In its sample, this clone was seen many times. The CDR3 end falls 3 residues outside the read, so it is completed with the germline J gene. The chain employs TRBV7-2 and TRBJ2-1, with D perhaps TRBD2 (6 bases). This CDR3 region has 15 residues. In germline, CDR1 is SGHTA, CDR2 FQGNSA. V lost 6 bases to trimming and J lost 0 bases, with 12 bases between them. This chain's CDR3 is CASSVAARSYNEQFF. The CDR3 DNA, read in part, is TGTGCCAGCAGTGTAGCGGCCCGCTCCTACAATGAG. The complete variable domain, with remaining parts taken from reference TRBV7-2 and TRBJ2-1, reads GAGVSQSPSNKVTEKGKDVELRCDPISGHTALYWYRQSLGQGLEFLIYFQGNSAPDKSGLPSDRFSAERTGGSVSTLTIQRTQQEDSAVYLCASSVAARSYNEQFFGPGTRLTVL.

Ten or more counts support this clone. CDR3 protein: CASSLTRVERGETQYF. The DNA read from the CDR3 is TGTGCCAGCAGCCTTACCAGGGTCGAGCGGGGAGAGACC. The rearrangement uses TRBV7-3 and TRBJ2-5; 7 nucleotides agree with TRBD2. Read coverage stops 3 residues before the CDR3 terminus; the germline J gene supplies the remainder. In germline, CDR1 is SGHTA, CDR2 FQGTGA. This CDR3 comprises 16 residues. V shed 5 bases and J 4 bases; nucleotides not matched to a gene: 13.

In its sample, this clone was seen many times. The DNA ends 3 residues before the CDR3 does, and the rest of the CDR3 is filled in from the germline J gene. The genes are TRBV18 and TRBJ2-3; D unresolved. In germline, CDR1 is KGHSH, CDR2 LQKENI. There are 14 residues in the CDR3. The V and J ends lost 1 base and 2 bases respectively, with 7 bases between them. The chain's CDR3 is CASSPLRYTDTQYF. The covered CDR3 bases are TGTGCCAGCTCACCACTGAGGTACACAGATACG.

This clone was counted between two and nine times. The sequence runs out 3 residues before the end of the CDR3; the remainder is reconstructed from the germline J gene. The rearrangement links TRBV7-9 to TRBJ2-7; 8 nucleotides line up with TRBD1. This CDR3 is 14 amino acids long. Germline loops: CDR1 SEHNR, CDR2 FQNEAQ (reference sequence). V shed 5 bases, J shed 5 bases, and the junction held 8 bases outside the gene matches. The CDR3 loop is CASSLRTGTHEQYF. The covered CDR3 bases are TGTGCCAGCAGCCTCAGGACAGGGACTCACGAG.

This clone was counted at least ten times. The CDR3 goes on 3 residues after the read ends, and that part is filled in from the germline J gene. The chain is built from TRBV5-1 and TRBJ2-4; TRBD2 matches at 9 bases. The V and J ends lost 0 bases and 8 bases, in that order; junction bases with no gene match: 3. Germline V gives CDR1 SGHRS, CDR2 YFSETQ. The CDR3 length is 14 residues. The CDR3 loop reads CASSLVAGVDIQYF. CDR3 DNA (partial): TGCGCCAGCAGCTTGGTAGCGGGAGTGGACATT.

This clone appeared a few times. The read is 3 residues too short to cover the CDR3 end, so that end is filled in from the germline J gene. V gene TRBV11-2 combines with J gene TRBJ2-2, with TRBD2 matching over 8 bases. The CDR3 loop spans 14 amino acids. CDR1 is SGHAT and CDR2 is FQNNGV in the germline V gene. V gave up 1 base and J gave up 6 bases; unmatched junction bases: 1. The CDR3 region is CASSLVLAAGELFF. The DNA read from the CDR3 is TGTGCCAGCAGCTTAGTACTAGCGGCCGGGGAG.

This clone was counted ten times or more. The CDR3 goes on 3 residues after the read ends, and that part is filled in from the germline J gene. The chain combines TRBV10-1 with TRBJ2-3; a possible D gene is TRBD2 (6 bases). V was cut by 4 bases and J by 4 bases, with 18 bases left in between. This CDR3 is built from 16 residues. Germline-derived CDR1 and CDR2 are WNHNN and SYGVQD (reference sequence). The sequenced part of the CDR3 DNA is TGCGCCAGCAGTGTCCTGAAAGCGGGTGGAGCAGATACG. Translation: CASSVLKAGGADT. The complete CDR3 protein is CASSVLKAGGADTQYF.

This clone was found many times. Sequencing ends 3 residues short of the CDR3 end; the germline J gene provides the rest. Other DNA variants within this sample encode the same CDR3. The chain has TRBV20-1 and TRBJ2-5; 10 positions match TRBD1. Trimming at V came to 3 bases and at J to 5 bases, leaving 6 bases not matched to a gene. Germline V gene sequence: CDR1 DFQATT, CDR2 SNEGSKA (reference sequence). This CDR3 comprises 14 residues. This chain's CDR3 is CSARGTGVGETQYF. The CDR3 DNA, read in part, is TGCAGTGCTAGGGGGACAGGGGTAGGGGAGACC.

This clone appeared many times. Read data end 3 residues before the CDR3 end; the end is taken from the germline J gene. The V gene is TRBV18, the J gene TRBJ1-1; D unresolved. CDR3 size: 15 residues. From germline, CDR1 is KGHSH and CDR2 LQKENI. The part of the CDR3 DNA that was read is TGTGCCAGCTCACCAGTGGCGGGTAGAGAGCGACAA. It specifies CASSPVAGRERQ. In full, the CDR3 is CASSPVAGRERQAFF.

This clone has ten or more counts. The CDR3 end falls 3 residues outside the read, so it is completed with the germline J gene. The rearrangement uses TRBV6-2 or TRBV6-3 and TRBJ2-5; TRBD2 aligns across 11 bases. The J segment lost 4 bases and the V segment lost 2 bases, leaving 6 bases of the junction unmatched. CDR3 length: 16 residues. The germline CDR1 and CDR2 sequences are MNHEY and SVGEGT. The CDR3 DNA, read in part, is TGTGCCAGCAGTTACCCACTAGCGGGAGTAGGAGAGACC. Encoded protein: CASSYPLAGVGET. The whole CDR3 protein is CASSYPLAGVGETQYF.

This clone has at least ten counts. Sequencing ends 3 residues short of the CDR3 end; the germline J gene provides the rest. The J gene is TRBJ2-2, the V gene TRBV10-3; 10 nucleotides agree with TRBD1. Losses at the gene ends were 11 bases for V and 3 bases for J; bases not matched to a gene: 3. The germline gives CDR1 ENHRY, CDR2 SYGVKD. The length of the CDR3 is 13 residues. The CDR3: CAVDRGYTGELFF. The part of the CDR3 DNA that was read is TGTGCCGTGGACAGGGGGTACACCGGGGAG.